This TCR beta chain was found in a study of CD8+CD57+ T cells in acquired aplastic anemia. Patients included in sequencing had previously demonstrated CD8+CD57+ cell expansion by flow cytometry. Findings of the study overall: Shared by patients and controls, approximately 29 CD8+ CDR3s were abundant in patients.

TCR beta VDJ and CDR3 profiling used genomic DNA as template. TCRdb recomputed calls from the reads with MiXCR, one row per CDR3 protein. Altogether 200,000 to 250,000 distinct CDR3 sequences are present, roughly 50% being singletons, with the ten largest covering 15% to 20%. This clonotype has ten or more counts. Antigen specificity is unknown. The sequence was collected from a human donor with aplastic anemia. Sequencing was performed on sorted CD4+, CD8+, or CD8+CD57+ T cells (not recorded which) from PBMCs.

The CDR3: CASSIVRGFRETQYF. CDR3 DNA: TGTGCCAGTAGTATAGTAAGAGGGTTTCGAGAGACCCAGTACTTC. The chain has TRBV19 and TRBJ2-5, with TRBD2 as a possible D gene (5 bases). Germline V gene sequence: CDR1 LNHDA, CDR2 SQIVND (reference sequence). This CDR3 spans 15 amino acids. The V end was cut by 1 base, the J end by 4 bases, with 13 bases between.